The 5 T cell receptor beta chains below all came from one sample that was sequenced in a study of cytomegalovirus exposure and HLA in healthy donors. The PCR employed 60 Vbeta primers together with 13 Jbeta primers. Libraries were prepared by immunoSEQ multiplex PCR; TCRdb keeps only in-frame clonotypes and omits some of them. The table shows 95,000 to 150,000 clones, with around 69% occurring only once. The material sequenced was PBMCs. These receptors were taken from a woman in her thirties or forties in good health and CMV-seropositive.

Concerning this clone: One end of the junction does not line up with germline, which may come from a read error. Other DNA sequences of this sample code for an identical CDR3. This rearrangement joins TRBV6-5 to TRBJ2-5; D is possibly TRBD2 (5 bases). The CDR3 is made up of 13 amino acids. Germline V lookup: CDR1 MNHEY, CDR2 SVGAGI. Here the CDR3 reads CASSYGREETQYF. The DNA for the CDR3 is TGCGCCAGCAGTTACGGGCGGGAAGAGACCCAGTACTTC.

The chain employs TRBV5-4 and TRBJ1-2, with TRBD1 matching over 7 bases. Germline V gene lookup returns CDR1 SGHNT and CDR2 YYREEE (reference sequence). Trimming at V came to 4 bases and at J to 2 bases, leaving 11 bases not matched to a gene. The CDR3 runs to 16 residues. In nucleotides, the CDR3 is TGTGCCAGCAGCCCTCCGACAGGGAATACCAACTATGGCTACACCTTC. Encoded protein: CASSPPTGNTNYGYTF.

The chain joins TRBV4-1 to TRBJ1-1; D not certain. CDR1 is MGHRA and CDR2 is YSYEKL in the germline V gene. Trimming stripped 6 bases from V and 1 base from J, with 12 bases between. The CDR3 totals 14 residues. The CDR3 is CASRPPGKNTEAFF. The CDR3 DNA follows: TGCGCCAGCAGGCCACCCGGGAAGAACACTGAAGCTTTCTTT.

The V call is TRBV6-6, the J call TRBJ2-3; TRBD2 might be the D (5 bases). Trimming removed 4 bases at V and 6 bases at J, with 5 bases between. From germline, CDR1 is MNHNY and CDR2 SVGAGI (reference sequence). This CDR3 has 11 amino acids. The CDR3, as DNA: TGTGCCAGCAGTTGGACTGATACGCAGTATTTT. Protein: CASSWTDTQYF.

The chain carries TRBV2 and TRBJ1-5; D unresolved. The ends were cut back, 5 bases at V and 7 bases at J, with 18 bases in the middle. The CDR3 consists of 15 residues. From germline, CDR1 is SNHLY and CDR2 FYNNEI. CDR3 nucleotide sequence: TGTGCCAGCAGTTTGGACGGGGAGCGCTTCCAGCCCCAGCATTTT. Protein product: CASSLDGERFQPQHF.